This T cell receptor (beta chain) was identified during a study of memory CD4+ T cells and cytomegalovirus serostatus. The study, taken as a whole, reports: Each of approximately 63 CMV-associated TCRbeta sequences occurred in one to five individuals.

Single viable CD3+CD4+CD8-CD45RO+ cells were sorted as the memory CD4+ T cells. Looked up from germline, CDR1 is SEHNR and CDR2 is FQNEAQ (reference sequence). With 3 bases removed from V and 3 bases from J, the gap between germline ends came to 15 bases. The CDR3 has 15 amino acids. Assay: immunoSEQ multiplex PCR; the TCRdb copy retains only in-frame clones and omits some. The repertoire holds around 45,000 clones, with around 77% as singletons. On this clone: Its matching antigen is unknown.

This clonotype originated in an adult in good health and CMV-seronegative. V is TRBV7-9 and J is TRBJ2-7, with D perhaps TRBD2 (6 bases). The sequencing input was memory CD4+ T cells from blood. As DNA, the CDR3 is TGTGCCAGCAGCTTTAGACTAGATAAGGTCTACGAGCAGTACTTC. Protein: CASSFRLDKVYEQYF. The full variable domain, with the rest looked up from reference TRBV7-9 and TRBJ2-7, is DTGVSQNPRHKITKRGQNVTFRCDPISEHNRLYWYRQTLGQGPEFLTYFQNEAQLEKSRLLSDRFSAERPKGSFSTLEIQRTEQGDSAMYLCASSFRLDKVYEQYFGPGTRLTVT.